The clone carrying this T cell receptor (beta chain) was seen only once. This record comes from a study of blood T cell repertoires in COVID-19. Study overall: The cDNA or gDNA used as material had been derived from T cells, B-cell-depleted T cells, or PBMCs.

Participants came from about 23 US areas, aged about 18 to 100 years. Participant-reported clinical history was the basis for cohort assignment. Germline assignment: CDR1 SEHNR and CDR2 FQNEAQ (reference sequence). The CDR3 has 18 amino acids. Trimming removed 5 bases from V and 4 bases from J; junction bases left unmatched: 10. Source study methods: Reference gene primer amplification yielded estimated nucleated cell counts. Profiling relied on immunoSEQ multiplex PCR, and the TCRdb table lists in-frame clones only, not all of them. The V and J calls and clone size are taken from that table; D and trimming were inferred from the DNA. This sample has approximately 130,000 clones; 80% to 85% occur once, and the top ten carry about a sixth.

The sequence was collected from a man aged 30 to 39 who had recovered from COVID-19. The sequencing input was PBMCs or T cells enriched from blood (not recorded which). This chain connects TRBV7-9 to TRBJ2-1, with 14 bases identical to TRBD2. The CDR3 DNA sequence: TGTGCCAGCAGCCCGTGGGGACTAGCGGGAGAATATTACAATGAGCAGTTCTTC. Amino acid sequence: CASSPWGLAGEYYNEQFF.